The clone carrying this TCR beta chain was detected many times. The target antigen is unknown. There are 14 residues in the CDR3. Trimming stripped 1 base from V and 1 base from J, with 4 bases between. Germline assignment: CDR1 SEHNR and CDR2 FQNEAQ (reference sequence). This entry belongs to a study of molecular identifiers for immune sequencing clone quantification. Turning to the study itself: For replicates, RNA isolated from approximately 22,000 or 94,000 naive CD8 cells was divided into five portions, of which four were sequenced.

Source material for naive CD8 libraries was about 19,000 to 1,000,000 sorted cells, with 10%, 30% or 50% RNA. Study results and limitations: Clones that had above 20 RNA copies took up over 99% of effector molecules but under 1% in naive cells.

Listed TCR primers and previously described methods were used for bulk TCR libraries. TCRdb re-analysed the PCR reads in MiXCR, keeping a single row per CDR3 protein. This table holds 550,000 to 750,000 distinct CDR3 sequences, about 20% found once. The source of this sequence is a human donor in good health. Some libraries in this study had Jurkat cell RNA spiked in. The J gene is TRBJ1-4, the V gene TRBV7-9; D call uncertain. Sequencing was performed on naive CD8+ T cells from blood, with Jurkat cell RNA spiked in. Noted subset: FACS-sorted CD8+CD4-CCR7+CD45RA+ naive T cells. CDR3 loop: CASSLELTNEKLFF. CDR3 sequence (DNA): TGTGCCAGCAGCTTAGAGTTAACTAATGAAAAACTGTTTTTT.